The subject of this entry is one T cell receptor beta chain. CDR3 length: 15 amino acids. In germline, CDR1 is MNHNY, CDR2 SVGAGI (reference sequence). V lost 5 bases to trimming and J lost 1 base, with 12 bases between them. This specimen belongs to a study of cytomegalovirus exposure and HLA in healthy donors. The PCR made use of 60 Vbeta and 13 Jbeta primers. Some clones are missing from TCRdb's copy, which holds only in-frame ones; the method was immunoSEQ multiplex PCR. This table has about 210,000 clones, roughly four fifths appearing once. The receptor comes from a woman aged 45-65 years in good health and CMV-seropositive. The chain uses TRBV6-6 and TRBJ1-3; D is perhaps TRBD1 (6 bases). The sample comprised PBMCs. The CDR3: CASSPTGRSGNTIYF. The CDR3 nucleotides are TGTGCCAGCAGTCCGACAGGTCGTTCTGGAAACACCATATATTTT.